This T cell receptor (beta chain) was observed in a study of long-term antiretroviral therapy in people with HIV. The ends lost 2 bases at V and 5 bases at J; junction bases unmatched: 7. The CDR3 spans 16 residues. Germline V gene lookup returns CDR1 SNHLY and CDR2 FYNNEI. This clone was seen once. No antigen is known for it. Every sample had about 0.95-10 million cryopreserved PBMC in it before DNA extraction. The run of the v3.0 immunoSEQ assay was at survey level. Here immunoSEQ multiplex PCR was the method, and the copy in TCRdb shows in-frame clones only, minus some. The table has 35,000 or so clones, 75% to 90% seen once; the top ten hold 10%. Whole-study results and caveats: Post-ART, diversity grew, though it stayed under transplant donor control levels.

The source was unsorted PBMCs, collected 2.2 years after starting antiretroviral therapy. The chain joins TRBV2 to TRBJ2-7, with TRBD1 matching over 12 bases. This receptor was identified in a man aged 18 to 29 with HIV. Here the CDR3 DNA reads TGTGCCAGCAGTGAACCACCGGGACAGGGGGCCCACGAGCAGTACTTC. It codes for CASSEPPGQGAHEQYF.